This T cell receptor beta chain appears in the sequencing data of a study of identical twins. The study's findings and limits: Whereas memory repertoires showed no such difference, abundant cord blood beta clonotypes carried fewer insertions.

This clonotype was seen a few times. Its antigen is not known. TCRdb called the 5' RACE reads again in MiXCR, with one record for every CDR3 protein. This sample has hundreds of thousands of distinct CDR3 sequences, with 8.6% found just once. The CDR3 is 12 amino acids. The germline CDR1 and CDR2 sequences are KGHDR and SFDVKD. Trimming took off 4 bases at V and 6 bases at J, with 7 bases between the two ends. Another study also made use of these data, one on yellow fever vaccine responses in identical twins.

The clonotype comes from a woman aged 18-29 years in good health. The V and J genes are TRBV24-1 and TRBJ2-3, with no clear D. The sequenced sample was PBMCs. The CDR3 region is CATSDLRDTQYF. The DNA of the CDR3 is TGTGCCACCAGTGACTTACGGGATACGCAGTATTTT.